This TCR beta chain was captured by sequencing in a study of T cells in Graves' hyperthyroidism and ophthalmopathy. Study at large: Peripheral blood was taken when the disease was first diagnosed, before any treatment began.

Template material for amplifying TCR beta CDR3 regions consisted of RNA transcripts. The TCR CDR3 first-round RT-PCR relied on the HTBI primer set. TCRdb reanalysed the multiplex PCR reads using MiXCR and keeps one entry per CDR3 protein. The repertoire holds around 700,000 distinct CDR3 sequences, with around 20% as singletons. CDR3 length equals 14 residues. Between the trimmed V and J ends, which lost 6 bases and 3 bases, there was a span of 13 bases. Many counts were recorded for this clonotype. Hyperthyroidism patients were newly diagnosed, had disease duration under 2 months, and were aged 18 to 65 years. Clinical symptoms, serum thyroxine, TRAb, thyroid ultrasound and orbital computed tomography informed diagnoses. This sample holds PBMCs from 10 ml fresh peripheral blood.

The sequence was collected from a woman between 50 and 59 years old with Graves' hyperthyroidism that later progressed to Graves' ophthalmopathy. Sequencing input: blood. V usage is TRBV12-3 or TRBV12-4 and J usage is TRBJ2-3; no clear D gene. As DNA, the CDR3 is TGTGCCAGCAGCCTCGAGTGGAGTACAGATACGCAGTATTTT. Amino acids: CASSLEWSTDTQYF.